This T cell receptor (beta chain) originates from a study of spatial heterogeneity in lung cancer. TCRdb called the 5' RACE reads again in MiXCR, with one record for every CDR3 protein. The sample holds roughly 40,000 distinct CDR3 sequences; approximately 7% are singletons and the top ten take 35% to 55%. Per the germline V gene, CDR1 is MNHEY and CDR2 is SVGEGT. The V and J ends lost 6 bases and 6 bases, in that order; junction bases with no gene match: 9. This CDR3 is 15 amino acids long. This clonotype was counted only a few times. The antigen is not known. Whole-study results and caveats: The appearance of ubiquitous expanded tumor TCRs in blood was greater at resection than follow-up.

Documented time point: sample taken at primary tumor resection. Samples were obtained from roughly 65 donors, all untreated early-stage non-small cell lung cancer patients. The input material, whole RNA from tumor, nontumor lung or frozen PBMC, was sequenced unsorted. The rearrangement uses TRBV6-2 or TRBV6-3 and TRBJ2-1; 9 positions match TRBD1. The sequence came from a female donor with early-stage non-small cell lung cancer. The sequencing here drew on PBMCs, taken at surgery. CDR3 DNA: TGTGCCAGCAGGACCCGGGACAGGGTTTCCAATGAGCAGTTCTTC. Protein product: CASRTRDRVSNEQFF.